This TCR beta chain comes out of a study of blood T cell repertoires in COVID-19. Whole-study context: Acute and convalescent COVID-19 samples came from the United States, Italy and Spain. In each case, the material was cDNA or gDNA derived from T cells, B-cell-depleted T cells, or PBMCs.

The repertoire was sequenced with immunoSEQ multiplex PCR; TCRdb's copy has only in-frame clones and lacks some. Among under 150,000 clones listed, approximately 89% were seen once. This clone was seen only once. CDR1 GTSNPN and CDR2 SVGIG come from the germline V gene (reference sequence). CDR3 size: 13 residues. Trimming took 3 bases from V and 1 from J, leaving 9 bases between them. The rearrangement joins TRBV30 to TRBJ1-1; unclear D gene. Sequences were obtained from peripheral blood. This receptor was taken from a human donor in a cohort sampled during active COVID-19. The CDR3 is CAWRAISNTEAFF. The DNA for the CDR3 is TGTGCCTGGAGGGCAATTTCGAACACTGAAGCTTTCTTT.